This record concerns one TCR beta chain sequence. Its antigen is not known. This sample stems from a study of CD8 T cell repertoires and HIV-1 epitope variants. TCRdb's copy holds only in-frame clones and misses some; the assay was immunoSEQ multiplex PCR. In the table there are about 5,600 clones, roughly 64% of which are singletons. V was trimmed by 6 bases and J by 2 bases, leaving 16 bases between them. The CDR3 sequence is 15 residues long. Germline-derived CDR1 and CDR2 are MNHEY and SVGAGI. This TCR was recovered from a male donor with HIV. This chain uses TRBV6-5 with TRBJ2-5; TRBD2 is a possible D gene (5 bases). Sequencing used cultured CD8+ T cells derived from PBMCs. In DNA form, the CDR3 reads TGTGCCAGCAGCTCCGCCGGGATAGATCAAGAGACCCAGTACTTC. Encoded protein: CASSSAGIDQETQYF.